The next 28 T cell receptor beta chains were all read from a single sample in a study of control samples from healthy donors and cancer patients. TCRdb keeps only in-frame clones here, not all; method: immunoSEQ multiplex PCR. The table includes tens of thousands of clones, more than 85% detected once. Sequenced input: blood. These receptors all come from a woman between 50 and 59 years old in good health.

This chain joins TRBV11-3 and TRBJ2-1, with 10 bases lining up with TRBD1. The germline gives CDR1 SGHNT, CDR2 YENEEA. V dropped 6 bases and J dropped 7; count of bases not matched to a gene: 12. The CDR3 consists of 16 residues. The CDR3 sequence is CASSAPGTGDWNEQFF. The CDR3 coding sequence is TGTGCCAGCAGTGCACCTGGGACAGGGGACTGGAATGAGCAGTTCTTC.

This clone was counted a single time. CDR3 amino acids: CASRYRGDGYTF. In DNA form, the CDR3 reads TGTGCCAGTAGGTACAGGGGCGATGGCTACACCTTC. This chain connects TRBV19 to TRBJ1-2; 7 bases are a match to TRBD1. Germline V gives CDR1 LNHDA, CDR2 SQIVND (reference sequence). V was pared by 6 bases and J by 6 bases, with 4 bases of the junction left unmatched. The CDR3 runs 12 residues.

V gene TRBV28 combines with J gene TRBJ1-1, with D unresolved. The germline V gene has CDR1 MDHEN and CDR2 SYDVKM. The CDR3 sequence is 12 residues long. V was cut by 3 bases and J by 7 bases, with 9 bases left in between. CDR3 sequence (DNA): TGTGCCAGCAGTTTGTTGGTCGGTGAAGCTTTCTTT. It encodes CASSLLVGEAFF.

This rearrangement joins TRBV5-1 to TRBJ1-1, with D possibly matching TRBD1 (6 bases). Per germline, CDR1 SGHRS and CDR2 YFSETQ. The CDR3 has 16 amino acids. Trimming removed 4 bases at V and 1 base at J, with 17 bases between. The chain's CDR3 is CASSGAGQGTNTEAFF. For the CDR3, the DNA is TGCGCCAGCAGCGGAGCGGGACAAGGAACGAACACTGAAGCTTTCTTT.

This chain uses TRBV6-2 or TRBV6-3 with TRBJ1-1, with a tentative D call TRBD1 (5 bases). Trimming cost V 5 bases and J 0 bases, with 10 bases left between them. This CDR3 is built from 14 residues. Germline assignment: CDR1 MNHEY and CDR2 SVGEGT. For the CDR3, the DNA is TGTGCCAGCAGTGCGGGGCATATGAACACTGAAGCTTTCTTT. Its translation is CASSAGHMNTEAFF.

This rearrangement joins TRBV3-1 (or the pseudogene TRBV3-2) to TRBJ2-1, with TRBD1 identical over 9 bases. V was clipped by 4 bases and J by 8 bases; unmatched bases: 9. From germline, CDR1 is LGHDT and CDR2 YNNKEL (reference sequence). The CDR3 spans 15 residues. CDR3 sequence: CASSLQGTGNHEQFF. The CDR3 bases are TGTGCCAGCAGCCTCCAAGGGACAGGGAATCATGAGCAGTTCTTC.

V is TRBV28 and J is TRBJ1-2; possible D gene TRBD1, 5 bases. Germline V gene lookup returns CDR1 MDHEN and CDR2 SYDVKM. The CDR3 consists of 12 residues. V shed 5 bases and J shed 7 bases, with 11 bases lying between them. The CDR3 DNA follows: TGTGCCAGCAGTGGGACCTCCGGTGGCTACACCTTC. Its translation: CASSGTSGGYTF.

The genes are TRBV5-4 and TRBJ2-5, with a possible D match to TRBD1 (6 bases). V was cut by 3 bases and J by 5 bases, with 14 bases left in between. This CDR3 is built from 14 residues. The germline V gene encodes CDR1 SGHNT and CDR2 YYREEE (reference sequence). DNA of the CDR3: TGTGCCAGCAGCTCTTACCAGGGGACGGAGACCCAGTACTTC. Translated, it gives CASSSYQGTETQYF.

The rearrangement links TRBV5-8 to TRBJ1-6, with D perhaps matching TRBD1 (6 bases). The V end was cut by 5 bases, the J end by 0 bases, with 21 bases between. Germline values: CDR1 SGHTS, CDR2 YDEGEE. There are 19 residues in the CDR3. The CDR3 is CASSSGAGARSSYNSPLHF. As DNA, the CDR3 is TGTGCCAGCAGTTCAGGTGCAGGGGCCCGGAGCTCCTATAATTCACCCCTCCACTTT.

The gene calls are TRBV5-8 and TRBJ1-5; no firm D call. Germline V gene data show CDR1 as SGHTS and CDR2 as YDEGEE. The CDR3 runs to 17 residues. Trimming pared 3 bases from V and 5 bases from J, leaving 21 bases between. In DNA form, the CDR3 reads TGTGCCAGCAGCTCGTATGAGGTGGCAGTAGGCGATCAGCCCCAGCATTTT. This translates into CASSSYEVAVGDQPQHF.

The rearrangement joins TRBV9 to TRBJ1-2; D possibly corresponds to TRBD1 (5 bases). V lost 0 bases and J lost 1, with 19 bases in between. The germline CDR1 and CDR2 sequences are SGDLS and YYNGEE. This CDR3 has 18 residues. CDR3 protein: CASSVGGGRQVLNYGYTF. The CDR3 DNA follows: TGTGCCAGCAGCGTAGGTGGGGGGAGGCAGGTCCTTAACTATGGCTACACCTTC.

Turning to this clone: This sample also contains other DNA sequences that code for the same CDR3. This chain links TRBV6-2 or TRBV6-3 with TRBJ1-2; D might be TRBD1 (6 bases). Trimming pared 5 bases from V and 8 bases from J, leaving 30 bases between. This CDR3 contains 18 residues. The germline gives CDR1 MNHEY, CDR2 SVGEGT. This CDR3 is CASSREQTSGGRRGGYTF. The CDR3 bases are TGTGCCAGCAGTCGGGAACAAACCTCGGGGGGGCGAAGGGGGGGCTACACCTTC.

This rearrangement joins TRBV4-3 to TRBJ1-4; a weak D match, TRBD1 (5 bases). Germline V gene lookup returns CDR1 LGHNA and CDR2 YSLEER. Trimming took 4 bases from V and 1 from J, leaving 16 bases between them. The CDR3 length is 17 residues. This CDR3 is CASSPSGRGGTNEKLFF. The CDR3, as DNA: TGCGCCAGCAGCCCATCGGGCCGGGGGGGAACTAATGAAAAACTGTTTTTT.

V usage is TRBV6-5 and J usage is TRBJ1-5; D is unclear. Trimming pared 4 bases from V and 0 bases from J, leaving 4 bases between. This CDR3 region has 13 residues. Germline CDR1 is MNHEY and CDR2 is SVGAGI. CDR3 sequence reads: CASSSGSNQPQHF. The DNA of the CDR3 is TGTGCCAGCAGTTCAGGTAGCAATCAGCCCCAGCATTTT.

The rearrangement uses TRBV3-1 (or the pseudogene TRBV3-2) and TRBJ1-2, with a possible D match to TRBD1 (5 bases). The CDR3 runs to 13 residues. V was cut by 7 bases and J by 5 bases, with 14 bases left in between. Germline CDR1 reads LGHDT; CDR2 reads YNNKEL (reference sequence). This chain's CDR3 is CASNSDKIYGYTF. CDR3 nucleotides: TGTGCCAGCAACTCGGACAAGATTTATGGCTACACCTTC.

Here the CDR3 DNA reads TGCGCCAGCAGCCAAGATCGAGGGAACACTGAAGCTTTCTTT. This encodes CASSQDRGNTEAFF. The chain links TRBV4-3 to TRBJ1-1; the D is unclear. CDR1 LGHNA and CDR2 YSLEER come from the germline V gene. V was cut by 0 bases and J by 1 base, with 6 bases left in between. CDR3 length: 14 residues.

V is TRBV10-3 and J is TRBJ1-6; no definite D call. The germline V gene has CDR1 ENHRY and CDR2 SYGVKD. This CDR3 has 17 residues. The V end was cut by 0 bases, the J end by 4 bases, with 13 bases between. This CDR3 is CAISESKIGQYNSPLHF. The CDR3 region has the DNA TGTGCCATCAGTGAGTCGAAGATTGGGCAGTATAATTCACCCCTCCACTTT.

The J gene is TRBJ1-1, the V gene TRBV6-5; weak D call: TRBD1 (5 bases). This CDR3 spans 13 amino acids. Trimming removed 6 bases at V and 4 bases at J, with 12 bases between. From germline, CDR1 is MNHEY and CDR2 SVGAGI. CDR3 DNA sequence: TGTGCCAGCAGCAGGGTGGGTGGCACTGAAGCTTTCTTT. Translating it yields CASSRVGGTEAFF.

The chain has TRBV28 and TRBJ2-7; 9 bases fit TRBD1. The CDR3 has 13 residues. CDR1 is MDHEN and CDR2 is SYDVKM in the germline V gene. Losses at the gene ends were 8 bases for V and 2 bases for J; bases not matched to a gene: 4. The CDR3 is CASVHRGPYEQYF. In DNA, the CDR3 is TGTGCCAGCGTTCACAGGGGGCCCTACGAGCAGTACTTC.

CDR3 in amino acids: CASSRSGLNTEAFF. DNA for the CDR3: TGCGCCAGCAGCCGATCTGGGCTCAACACTGAAGCTTTCTTT. The chain links TRBV5-1 to TRBJ1-1; D is unresolved. The V and J ends lost 4 bases and 2 bases respectively, with 12 bases between them. The CDR3 sequence is 14 residues long. Per the germline V gene, CDR1 is SGHRS and CDR2 is YFSETQ.

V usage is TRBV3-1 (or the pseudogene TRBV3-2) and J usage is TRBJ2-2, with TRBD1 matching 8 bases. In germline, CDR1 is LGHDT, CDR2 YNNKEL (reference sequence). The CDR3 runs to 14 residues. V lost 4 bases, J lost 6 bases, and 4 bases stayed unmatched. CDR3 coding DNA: TGTGCCAGCAGCCTGGGACAGGCAGCCGGGGAGCTGTTTTTT. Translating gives CASSLGQAAGELFF.

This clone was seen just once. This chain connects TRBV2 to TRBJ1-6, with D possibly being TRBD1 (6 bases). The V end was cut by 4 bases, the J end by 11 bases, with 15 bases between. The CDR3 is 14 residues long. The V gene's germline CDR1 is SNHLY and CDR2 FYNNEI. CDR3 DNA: TGTGCCAGCAGTGGCGGGGCAGGGGATACACCCCTCCACTTT. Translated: CASSGGAGDTPLHF.

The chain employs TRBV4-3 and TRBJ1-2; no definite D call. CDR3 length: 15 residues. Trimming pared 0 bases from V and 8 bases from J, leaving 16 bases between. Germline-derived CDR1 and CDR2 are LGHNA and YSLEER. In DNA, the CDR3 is TGCGCCAGCAGCCAAGAAGGTGGGCCCTCCGGCGGCTACACCTTC. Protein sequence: CASSQEGGPSGGYTF.

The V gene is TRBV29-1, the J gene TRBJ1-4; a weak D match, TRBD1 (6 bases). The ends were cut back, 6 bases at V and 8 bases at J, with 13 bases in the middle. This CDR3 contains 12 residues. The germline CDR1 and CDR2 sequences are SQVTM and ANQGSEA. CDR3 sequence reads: CSVRRGGEKLFF. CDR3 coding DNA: TGCAGCGTACGCAGGGGTGGCGAAAAACTGTTTTTT. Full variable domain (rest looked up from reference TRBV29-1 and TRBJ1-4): SAVISQKPSRDICQRGTSLTIQCQVDSQVTMMFWYRQQPGQSLTLIATANQGSEATYESGFVIDKFPISRPNLTFSTLTVSNMSPEDSSIYLCSVRRGGEKLFFGSGTQLSVL.

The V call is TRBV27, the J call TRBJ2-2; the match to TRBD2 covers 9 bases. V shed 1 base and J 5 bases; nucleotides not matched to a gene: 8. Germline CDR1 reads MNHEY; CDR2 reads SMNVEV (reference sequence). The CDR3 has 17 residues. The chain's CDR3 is CASSLYARGGQTGELFF. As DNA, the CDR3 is TGTGCCAGCAGTTTATATGCGCGGGGGGGCCAAACCGGGGAGCTGTTTTTT.

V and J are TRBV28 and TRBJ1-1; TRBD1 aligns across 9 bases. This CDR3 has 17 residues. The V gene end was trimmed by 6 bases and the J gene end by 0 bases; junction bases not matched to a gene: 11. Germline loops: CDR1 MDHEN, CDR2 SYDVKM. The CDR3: CASRHSGTGPMNTEAFF. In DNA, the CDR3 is TGTGCCAGCAGGCATTCCGGGACAGGGCCCATGAACACTGAAGCTTTCTTT.

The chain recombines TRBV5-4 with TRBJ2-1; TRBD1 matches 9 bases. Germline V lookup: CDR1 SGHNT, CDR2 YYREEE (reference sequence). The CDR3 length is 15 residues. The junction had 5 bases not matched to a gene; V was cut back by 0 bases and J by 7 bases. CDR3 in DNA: TGTGCCAGCAGCTTGGATTCAGGGACAGGGAATGAGCAGTTCTTC. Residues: CASSLDSGTGNEQFF.

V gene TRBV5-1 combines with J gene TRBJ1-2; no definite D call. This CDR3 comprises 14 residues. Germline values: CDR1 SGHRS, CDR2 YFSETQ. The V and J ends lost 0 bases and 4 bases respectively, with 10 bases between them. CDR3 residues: CASSLDKEPYGYTF. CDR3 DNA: TGCGCCAGCAGCTTGGACAAGGAACCCTATGGCTACACCTTC.